This passage covers 27 T cell receptor beta chains from one sample sequenced in a study of blood T cell repertoires in COVID-19. Sequenced by immunoSEQ multiplex PCR; TCRdb stores in-frame clones only, minus some. Of around 270,000 clones in the sample, approximately 86% were seen once. Specimen: peripheral blood. The receptors were gathered from a man aged 30-40 years with active or convalescent COVID-19.

This chain uses TRBV9 with TRBJ1-6; 9 bases are shared with TRBD1. The germline V gene has CDR1 SGDLS and CDR2 YYNGEE. The CDR3 extends over 16 amino acids. V shed 3 bases, J shed 7 bases, and the junction held 8 bases outside the gene matches. The chain's CDR3 is CASSAKQGAGNSPLHF. The CDR3 nucleotides read TGTGCCAGCAGCGCAAAACAGGGGGCTGGGAATTCACCCCTCCACTTT.

This clone was seen just once. The J gene is TRBJ1-2, the V gene TRBV11-2; D ambiguous. The CDR3 is 14 residues long. The germline V gene has CDR1 SGHAT and CDR2 FQNNGV. Trimming took off 1 base at V and 9 bases at J, with 15 bases between the two ends. Here the CDR3 reads CASSLVNRDYSYTF. The CDR3 DNA sequence: TGTGCCAGCAGCTTAGTTAACAGAGACTACAGCTACACCTTC.

The V gene is TRBV7-8, the J gene TRBJ2-1; 10 bases match TRBD2. CDR1 SGHVS and CDR2 FQNEAQ come from the germline V gene. V shed 5 bases, J shed 1 base, and the junction held 5 bases outside the gene matches. The CDR3 has 16 residues. The CDR3 region is CASSTDSGGSYNEQFF. Here the CDR3 DNA reads TGTGCCAGCAGCACGGATAGCGGGGGGTCCTACAATGAGCAGTTCTTC.

This clone was recorded once. The J gene is TRBJ2-5, the V gene TRBV7-9, with 8 bases lining up with TRBD1. The CDR3 is 12 amino acids. CDR1 SEHNR and CDR2 FQNEAQ come from the germline V gene (reference sequence). The V and J ends lost 7 bases and 5 bases, in that order; junction bases with no gene match: 3. The CDR3 DNA is TGTGCCAGCACCCAGGGGGCCGAGACCCAGTACTTC. This sequence encodes CASTQGAETQYF.

This clone was picked up a small number of times. The V and J genes are TRBV6-2 or TRBV6-3 and TRBJ2-7; perhaps TRBD2 as D (6 bases). Deletions cut 6 bases from V and 4 bases from J, with 19 bases between. CDR3 length: 15 residues. In germline, CDR1 is MNHEY, CDR2 SVGEGT. The CDR3 is CASSSQTSASYEQYF. CDR3 nucleotide sequence: TGTGCCAGCAGCTCACAGACTAGTGCCTCTTACGAGCAGTACTTC.

The chain has TRBV19 and TRBJ2-1; 11 bases match TRBD2. The CDR3 is 15 amino acids. From germline, CDR1 is LNHDA and CDR2 SQIVND (reference sequence). V was pared by 6 bases and J by 10 bases, with 11 bases of the junction left unmatched. CDR3 sequence reads: CASSPFSGTSGEQFF. Written as DNA, the CDR3 is TGTGCCAGTAGCCCATTCTCCGGGACTAGCGGAGAGCAGTTCTTC.

The chain is built from TRBV4-1 and TRBJ2-1; 7 bases map to TRBD1. Germline CDR1 and CDR2: MGHRA and YSYEKL. The CDR3 is made up of 15 amino acids. The ends lost 5 bases at V and 8 bases at J; junction bases unmatched: 12. The CDR3 protein is CASSDRESTHHEQFF. In DNA, the CDR3 is TGCGCCAGCAGCGACAGGGAGAGTACCCACCATGAGCAGTTCTTC.

This clone was picked up a small number of times. Compared with germline, one end of the junction differs, possibly owing to a read error. This chain joins TRBV4-1 and TRBJ2-2; D not resolved. Germline CDR1 is MGHRA and CDR2 is YSYEKL. This CDR3 has 12 amino acids. CDR3 protein: CASSQNNGELFF. The CDR3 bases are TGCGCCAGCAGCCAAAACAACGGGGAGCTGTTTTTT.

This clone was counted a few times. The rearrangement joins TRBV27 to TRBJ2-6; no clear D. Looked up from germline, CDR1 is MNHEY and CDR2 is SMNVEV (reference sequence). V was pared by 7 bases and J by 0 bases, with 7 bases between. The CDR3 totals 14 residues. In nucleotides, the CDR3 is TGTGCCAGCACCCCGGGCTCTGGGGCCAACGTCCTGACTTTC. It specifies CASTPGSGANVLTF. Full variable domain (outside the CDR3, taken from reference TRBV27 and TRBJ2-6): EAQVTQNPRYLITVTGKKLTVTCSQNMNHEYMSWYRQDPGLGLRQIYYSMNVEVTDKGDVPEGYKVSRKEKRNFPLILESPSPNQTSLYFCASTPGSGANVLTFGAGSRLTVL.

V is TRBV28 and J is TRBJ1-1, with 7 bases fitting TRBD1. Germline CDR1 reads MDHEN; CDR2 reads SYDVKM. The CDR3 loop spans 11 amino acids. Trimming removed 6 bases from V and 13 bases from J; junction bases left unmatched: 8. CDR3 nucleotides: TGTGCCAGCAGCCTCGGACAGGCCTTTTTCTTT. Its translation: CASSLGQAFFF.

This chain connects TRBV6-1 to TRBJ1-6, with D unresolved. Trimming left V 3 bases short and J 7 bases short, with 4 bases between. CDR3 length equals 12 residues. CDR1 is MNHNS and CDR2 is SASEGT in the germline V gene. The chain's CDR3 is CASSDANSPLHF. Here the CDR3 DNA reads TGTGCCAGCAGTGATGCGAATTCACCCCTCCACTTT.

The J gene is TRBJ1-2, the V gene TRBV19; no clear D gene. The germline CDR1 and CDR2 sequences are LNHDA and SQIVND (reference sequence). Trimming took 10 bases from V and 3 from J, leaving 15 bases between them. The CDR3 runs to 13 residues. DNA for the CDR3: TGTGCCACCGCGCGGGGAAGGGACTATGGCTACACCTTC. It specifies CATARGRDYGYTF.

The chain joins TRBV3-1 (or the pseudogene TRBV3-2) to TRBJ1-6; tentative D call: TRBD1 (6 bases). The V end lost 4 bases, the J end lost 10 bases, and 14 bases lay between the germline ends. Germline-derived CDR1 and CDR2 are LGHDT and YNNKEL (reference sequence). The CDR3 contains 14 residues. CDR3 DNA sequence: TGTGCCAGCAGCCTGACAGGTCTGAAATCACCCCTCCACTTT. Translated, it gives CASSLTGLKSPLHF.

This rearrangement joins TRBV29-1 to TRBJ2-5; a weak D match, TRBD1 (5 bases). This CDR3 is 13 amino acids long. Trimming pared 4 bases from V and 1 base from J, leaving 10 bases between. In germline, CDR1 is SQVTM, CDR2 ANQGSEA. The chain's CDR3 is CSVARQLQETQYF. DNA of the CDR3: TGCAGCGTTGCTCGACAGCTCCAAGAGACCCAGTACTTC.

The CDR3 loop is CASSPTDRNTEAFF. In nucleotides, the CDR3 is TGTGCCAGCAGCCCAACCGACAGGAACACTGAAGCTTTCTTT. V usage is TRBV6-5 and J usage is TRBJ1-1; tentatively, D is TRBD1 (5 bases). The CDR3 covers 14 residues. CDR1 MNHEY and CDR2 SVGAGI come from the germline V gene. Trimming shortened V by 6 bases and J by 1 base, and 12 bases separated the two germline ends.

This clone came up once. A much larger clone differs from this one at a single base, so this may be a read error. Distinct nucleotide sequences in the sample also encode this CDR3. This chain joins TRBV5-6 and TRBJ1-6; the D gene is possibly TRBD1 (5 bases). Germline loops: CDR1 SGHDT, CDR2 YYEEEE. V lost 0 bases to trimming and J lost 4 bases, with 8 bases between them. This CDR3 spans 15 amino acids. The CDR3 nucleotides are TGTGCCAGCAGCTTGGGTGGGGCTTATAATTCACCCCTCCACTTT. This encodes CASSLGGAYNSPLHF.

The V gene is TRBV5-6, the J gene TRBJ1-4; no clear D gene. CDR3 length: 17 residues. The germline gives CDR1 SGHDT, CDR2 YYEEEE. V was pared by 0 bases and J by 4 bases, with 16 bases between. The CDR3 loop is CASSLAVGEGLNEKLFF. The CDR3 DNA follows: TGTGCCAGCAGCTTGGCTGTGGGTGAGGGCCTTAATGAAAAACTGTTTTTT.

The genes are TRBV24-1 and TRBJ2-5, with TRBD1 matching over 8 bases. V dropped 2 bases and J dropped 3; count of bases not matched to a gene: 13. The V gene's germline CDR1 is KGHDR and CDR2 SFDVKD. The CDR3 sequence is 18 residues long. In DNA, the CDR3 is TGTGCCACCAGTGATTCCCCACAGGGGGTCGGCTCTAAAGAGACCCAGTACTTC. Its protein product is CATSDSPQGVGSKETQYF.

J is TRBJ2-7 and V is TRBV5-1; 7 bases are shared with TRBD1. The CDR3 spans 16 residues. Germline trimming cut 0 bases from V and 2 bases from J; bases unmatched to any gene: 8. From germline, CDR1 is SGHRS and CDR2 YFSETQ. As DNA, the CDR3 is TGCGCCAGCAGCTTGGCGGGACAGCCCCTCACCTACGAGCAGTACTTC. Its protein product is CASSLAGQPLTYEQYF. Drawing the rest from reference TRBV5-1 and TRBJ2-7, the complete variable domain is KAGVTQTPRYLIKTRGQQVTLSCSPISGHRSVSWYQQTPGQGLQFLFEYFSETQRNKGNFPGRFSGRQFSNSRSEMNVSTLELGDSALYLCASSLAGQPLTYEQYFGPGTRLTVT.

The V call is TRBV27, the J call TRBJ2-7, with 9 bases aligning to TRBD2. CDR3 length equals 15 residues. Trimming cost V 5 bases and J 1 base; bases outside gene matches: 6. CDR1 and CDR2 from the germline V gene are MNHEY and SMNVEV (reference sequence). The CDR3 is CASSLIAGVSYEQYF. For the CDR3, the DNA is TGTGCCAGCAGTCTGATAGCGGGGGTGTCCTACGAGCAGTACTTC.

The chain uses TRBV6-5 and TRBJ2-1; D not resolved. Between the trimmed V and J ends, which lost 0 bases and 0 bases, there was a span of 6 bases. The CDR3 length is 15 residues. Per the germline V gene, CDR1 is MNHEY and CDR2 is SVGAGI. In DNA, the CDR3 is TGTGCCAGCAGTTACTCAACAGACTCCTACAATGAGCAGTTCTTC. Amino acids: CASSYSTDSYNEQFF.

The gene calls are TRBV6-1 and TRBJ2-3; 10 nucleotides line up with TRBD1. The germline V gene encodes CDR1 MNHNS and CDR2 SASEGT. V was pared by 4 bases and J by 2 bases, with 6 bases of the junction left unmatched. The CDR3 length is 16 residues. The CDR3 coding sequence is TGTGCCAGCAGTGGGGTTGGACAGGGGGTCACAGATACGCAGTATTTT. Its translation: CASSGVGQGVTDTQYF.

For the CDR3, the DNA is TGTGCCAGCAGCCAAGATTCGGACAGGGATTTTCGCACCGGGGAGCTGTTTTTT. Its protein is CASSQDSDRDFRTGELFF. The chain links TRBV3-1 (or the pseudogene TRBV3-2) to TRBJ2-2; 8 bases align to TRBD1. The CDR3 has 18 residues. V lost 0 bases, J lost 4 bases, and 10 bases stayed unmatched. Germline loops: CDR1 LGHDT, CDR2 YNNKEL (reference sequence).

The chain couples TRBV6-5 to TRBJ2-6; D is ambiguous. Germline V lookup: CDR1 MNHEY, CDR2 SVGAGI. The CDR3 loop spans 13 amino acids. The V end lost 2 bases, the J end lost 3 bases, and 2 bases lay between the germline ends. CDR3 nucleotide sequence: TGTGCCAGCAGTTACCGTGGGGCCAACGTCCTGACTTTC. It translates to CASSYRGANVLTF.

The chain employs TRBV4-1 and TRBJ1-2, with D possibly being TRBD1 (5 bases). The CDR3 length is 16 residues. CDR1 is MGHRA and CDR2 is YSYEKL in the germline V gene. V was pared by 0 bases and J by 0 bases, with 11 bases between. CDR3 DNA sequence: TGCGCCAGCAGCCAAGAATCGCGGGGCGCTAACTATGGCTACACCTTC. It translates to CASSQESRGANYGYTF.

The chain recombines TRBV25-1 with TRBJ1-1; TRBD1 agrees at 12 bases. CDR1 is MGHDK, CDR2 SYGVNS, per germline. V trimming: 7 bases; J trimming: 11 bases; junction bases outside the gene matches: 11. This CDR3 region has 14 residues. As DNA, the CDR3 is TGTGCCAGCACCAAAACGGGGACAGGGGGCCTGGCTTTCTTT. The encoded protein is CASTKTGTGGLAFF. The full variable domain, completed using reference TRBV25-1 and TRBJ1-1, is EADIYQTPRYLVIGTGKKITLECSQTMGHDKMYWYQQDPGMELHLIHYSYGVNSTEKGDLSSESTVSRIRTEHFPLTLESARPSHTSQYLCASTKTGTGGLAFFGQGTRLTVV.

CDR3 region: CASSQVELAEKLFF. The CDR3, as DNA: TGCGCCAGCAGCCAAGTGGAGCTTGCGGAAAAACTGTTTTTT. V gene TRBV4-1 combines with J gene TRBJ1-4, with D hard to call. CDR3 length equals 14 residues. CDR1 is MGHRA and CDR2 is YSYEKL in the germline V gene. Between the trimmed V and J ends, which lost 1 base and 8 bases, there was a span of 11 bases.